This T cell receptor beta chain was profiled in a study of blood T cell repertoires in COVID-19. Study details: Nucleic acid was either cDNA or gDNA, and it came from T cells, B-cell-depleted T cells, or PBMCs.

TCRdb keeps only in-frame clones here, not all; method: immunoSEQ multiplex PCR. The sample carries 220,000 or so clones, about 93% recorded once. The clonotype was recovered from a man between 60 and 70 years old with COVID-19, enrolled during active disease. Sample: peripheral blood.

The CDR3 DNA reads as TGCGCCAGCAGCTTAGGAGCTCCTCAGGGTAGGGGCCCAGCTTTCTTT. Amino acid sequence: CASSLGAPQGRGPAFF. This chain connects TRBV5-1 to TRBJ1-1; possible D gene TRBD1, 5 bases. The CDR3 length is 16 residues. Trimming took 2 bases from V and 10 from J, leaving 24 bases between them. CDR1 is SGHRS and CDR2 is YFSETQ in the germline V gene.